Below are 25 T cell receptor beta chains sequenced from a single sample in a study of shared clonotypes between healthy human individuals. The naive CD8 subset, CD45RO-negative cells positively selected for CCR7, excluded terminally differentiated effector memory CD45RA+ cells. TCRdb's table, derived via immunoSEQ multiplex PCR, lists solely in-frame clones and lacks some. The profile shows 800,000 or so clones, roughly 96% of them singletons. Sequencing input: naive CD8+ T cells sorted from blood. The receptors stem from a man aged 25 to 40 in good health.

This chain joins TRBV28 and TRBJ2-5, with 7 bases fitting TRBD2. Trimming cost V 11 bases and J 0 bases; bases outside gene matches: 9. The CDR3 loop spans 14 amino acids. Germline V lookup: CDR1 MDHEN, CDR2 SYDVKM. For the CDR3, the DNA is TGTGCCGGATGCAAAGCGGGGAACCAAGAGACCCAGTACTTC. It codes for CAGCKAGNQETQYF.

This clone was recorded a few times. V usage is TRBV28 and J usage is TRBJ2-7; possible D gene TRBD1, 6 bases. The CDR3 totals 16 residues. With 4 bases removed from V and 1 base from J, the gap between germline ends came to 17 bases. Germline assignment: CDR1 MDHEN and CDR2 SYDVKM. Here the CDR3 reads CASSYVRDTFSYEQYF. The CDR3 nucleotides are TGTGCCAGCAGTTATGTTAGGGACACCTTTTCCTACGAGCAGTACTTC.

This clone was counted a single time. The V call is TRBV29-1, the J call TRBJ1-2; D might be TRBD1 (6 bases). The V and J ends lost 5 bases and 8 bases respectively, with 15 bases between them. Germline CDR1 is SQVTM and CDR2 is ANQGSEA. This CDR3 is 12 amino acids long. CDR3 residues: CSVFAGEGGYTF. The CDR3 nucleotides read TGCAGCGTTTTTGCAGGGGAGGGAGGCTACACCTTC.

This rearrangement joins TRBV7-9 to TRBJ1-1, with D unresolved. The CDR3 covers 15 residues. Germline loops: CDR1 SEHNR, CDR2 FQNEAQ (reference sequence). V lost 5 bases to trimming and J lost 4 bases, with 17 bases between them. The DNA for the CDR3 is TGTGCCAGCAGCCCGGCGGTCTTTTCGGGCACTGAAGCTTTCTTT. Its protein product is CASSPAVFSGTEAFF.

V gene TRBV27 combines with J gene TRBJ2-7; tentatively, D is TRBD1 (6 bases). This CDR3 region has 12 residues. V lost 10 bases to trimming and J lost 6 bases, with 16 bases between them. Per germline, CDR1 MNHEY and CDR2 SMNVEV (reference sequence). CDR3 sequence: CATRYSGVEQYF. In nucleotides, the CDR3 is TGTGCCACCCGTTATTCAGGGGTCGAGCAGTACTTC.

The chain carries TRBV7-8 and TRBJ2-5; D is undetermined. V gave up 8 bases and J gave up 5 bases, with 18 bases separating them. Germline CDR1 and CDR2: SGHVS and FQNEAQ. The CDR3 contains 14 residues. The CDR3 DNA reads as TGTGCCAGCCAGATCCAGCCTAGTGGGGAGACCCAGTACTTC. It encodes CASQIQPSGETQYF.

DNA for the CDR3: TGTGCAGCGGGTATTTCCGGTCAGAATGAGCAGTTCTTC. Translation: CAAGISGQNEQFF. The chain couples TRBV6-1 to TRBJ2-1; a weak D match, TRBD2 (6 bases). The CDR3 loop spans 13 amino acids. Germline V gene data show CDR1 as MNHNS and CDR2 as SASEGT.

This clone was detected once. The V and J genes are TRBV7-2 and TRBJ2-2; 11 nucleotides match TRBD1. This CDR3 is built from 16 residues. Germline values: CDR1 SGHTA, CDR2 FQGNSA. The V and J ends lost 4 bases and 7 bases, in that order; junction bases with no gene match: 8. As DNA, the CDR3 is TGTGCCAGCAGCTCCGGACAGGGGGCAATGGGCGGGGAGCTGTTTTTT. Protein: CASSSGQGAMGGELFF.

This clone was counted a single time. The chain is built from TRBV19 and TRBJ2-7, with 7 bases matching TRBD1. The CDR3 consists of 16 residues. Trimming at V came to 3 bases and at J to 1 base, leaving 9 bases not matched to a gene. Germline CDR1 LNHDA, CDR2 SQIVND (reference sequence). The CDR3 DNA reads as TGTGCCAGTAGTATCCGACACCGGGACAGATCCTACGAGCAGTACTTC. Translating it yields CASSIRHRDRSYEQYF.

The chain carries TRBV29-1 and TRBJ2-7; the D call may be TRBD1 or TRBD2 (6 bases each). This CDR3 is 15 amino acids long. The germline gives CDR1 SQVTM, CDR2 ANQGSEA. Trimming stripped 1 base from V and 0 bases from J, with 13 bases between. The CDR3 region is CSVEGGTPNSYEQYF. CDR3 DNA sequence: TGCAGCGTTGAAGGCGGGACACCGAACTCCTACGAGCAGTACTTC.

The chain carries TRBV7-2 and TRBJ1-5; D is perhaps TRBD1 (5 bases). CDR3 length: 14 amino acids. Deletions cut 3 bases from V and 0 bases from J, with 6 bases between. Germline CDR1 and CDR2: SGHTA and FQGNSA. DNA for the CDR3: TGTGCCAGCAGCTTGGGGGTTAGCAATCAGCCCCAGCATTTT. Translation gives CASSLGVSNQPQHF.

The V gene is TRBV11-2, the J gene TRBJ2-7, with a possible D match to TRBD2 (5 bases). Germline CDR1 and CDR2: SGHAT and FQNNGV. V lost 1 base and J 6 bases, leaving 16 bases between the germline ends. This CDR3 contains 15 residues. For the CDR3, the DNA is TGTGCCAGCAGCTTAGTACGCGGGTTCCTTTCCGAGCAGTACTTC. This encodes CASSLVRGFLSEQYF.

This sequence joins TRBV28 and TRBJ2-2, with D unclear. CDR3 length: 11 residues. The ends were cut back, 8 bases at V and 6 bases at J, with 7 bases in the middle. CDR1 and CDR2 (germline): MDHEN, SYDVKM. This CDR3 is CASGMSGELFF. The CDR3 DNA is TGTGCCAGCGGTATGTCCGGGGAGCTGTTTTTT.

The sample holds one count of this clone. This sequence joins TRBV5-1 and TRBJ2-7; D tentatively fits TRBD1 or TRBD2 (5 bases each). Germline CDR1 is SGHRS and CDR2 is YFSETQ. Trimming removed 4 bases from V and 5 bases from J, with 16 bases in between. The CDR3 runs to 14 residues. Here the CDR3 reads CASSRDGKVHEQYF. The DNA for the CDR3 is TGCGCCAGCAGCCGGGACGGAAAGGTGCACGAGCAGTACTTC.

The chain uses TRBV10-3 and TRBJ2-6, with no clear D. The CDR3 is made up of 15 amino acids. Germline V gene lookup returns CDR1 ENHRY and CDR2 SYGVKD. V dropped 3 bases and J dropped 1 base, with 7 bases sitting between them. This CDR3 reads CAISDRASGANVLTF. CDR3 nucleotide sequence: TGTGCCATCAGTGATAGGGCTTCTGGGGCCAACGTCCTGACTTTC.

This chain connects TRBV7-9 to TRBJ2-1, with D maybe TRBD2 (6 bases). The V end was cut by 5 bases, the J end by 4 bases, with 18 bases between. The CDR3 consists of 16 residues. Germline V gives CDR1 SEHNR, CDR2 FQNEAQ (reference sequence). The CDR3 loop reads CASSPLMGLTYNEQFF. The DNA for the CDR3 is TGTGCCAGCAGCCCCTTGATGGGACTCACATACAATGAGCAGTTCTTC.

CDR3 sequence reads: CSVGGTSGTYEQYF. CDR3 nucleotides: TGCAGCGTTGGGGGGACTAGCGGGACCTACGAGCAGTACTTC. The J gene is TRBJ2-7, the V gene TRBV29-1; 13 nucleotides agree with TRBD2. This CDR3 comprises 14 residues. The V gene end was trimmed by 4 bases and the J gene end by 2 bases; junction bases not matched to a gene: 2. Per the germline V gene, CDR1 is SQVTM and CDR2 is ANQGSEA.

About this clone itself: This may arise from a read error, as a much more abundant clone is one base away. The CDR3 nucleotides are TGTGCCAGCAGTGAAATGAACTACGAGCAGTACTTC. Translated, it gives CASSEMNYEQYF. The rearrangement uses TRBV6-1 and TRBJ2-7; D is ambiguous. The CDR3 has 12 amino acids. Germline V gene data show CDR1 as MNHNS and CDR2 as SASEGT. Trimming removed 2 bases from V and 3 bases from J, with 5 bases in between.

On this clone: Distinct nucleotide sequences in the sample also encode this CDR3. The chain combines TRBV9 with TRBJ2-3; TRBD2 matches 11 bases. The J segment lost 2 bases and the V segment lost 3 bases, leaving 5 bases of the junction unmatched. The CDR3 is 16 amino acids. Germline assignment: CDR1 SGDLS and CDR2 YYNGEE. The chain's CDR3 is CASSALAGGLTDTQYF. The DNA for the CDR3 is TGTGCCAGCAGCGCGTTAGCGGGAGGGCTCACAGATACGCAGTATTTT.

V usage is TRBV18 and J usage is TRBJ2-1; D might be TRBD1 (7 bases). CDR3 size: 15 residues. Germline V gene lookup returns CDR1 KGHSH and CDR2 LQKENI. The V and J ends lost 3 bases and 4 bases respectively, with 13 bases between them. CDR3 coding DNA: TGTGCCAGCTCACCGGAGGGGGCGCGTTACAATGAGCAGTTCTTC. Translated: CASSPEGARYNEQFF.

The rearrangement uses TRBV7-9 and TRBJ1-1; no definite D call. V shed 0 bases and J shed 5 bases, with 13 bases lying between them. CDR1 and CDR2 from the germline V gene are SEHNR and FQNEAQ (reference sequence). The length of the CDR3 is 15 residues. CDR3 sequence (DNA): TGTGCCAGCAGCTTAGCGTGGGCAGTGCAAACTGAAGCTTTCTTT. It specifies CASSLAWAVQTEAFF.

This clone was recorded once. The chain recombines TRBV19 with TRBJ2-1; tentatively, D is TRBD2 (5 bases). The CDR3 totals 14 residues. With 3 bases removed from V and 7 bases from J, the gap between germline ends came to 13 bases. CDR1 is LNHDA and CDR2 is SQIVND in the germline V gene (reference sequence). The CDR3 spells CASSMWESSNEQFF. The CDR3 DNA follows: TGTGCCAGTAGTATGTGGGAGTCCAGTAATGAGCAGTTCTTC.

The rearrangement uses TRBV9 and TRBJ1-2; TRBD1 might be the D (5 bases). The V end lost 4 bases, the J end lost 3 bases, and 10 bases lay between the germline ends. CDR3 length equals 13 residues. Germline V gene sequence: CDR1 SGDLS, CDR2 YYNGEE. This chain's CDR3 is CASSLRVHYGYTF. The CDR3 bases are TGTGCCAGCAGCCTCAGGGTCCACTATGGCTACACCTTC.

The V and J genes are TRBV27 and TRBJ2-1; 12 bases line up with TRBD2. The CDR3 has 15 residues. Trimming took 6 bases from V and 7 from J; bases not matched to a gene: 7. Germline V gives CDR1 MNHEY, CDR2 SMNVEV (reference sequence). CDR3 sequence: CASSQTSGSSNEQFF. The CDR3 DNA sequence: TGTGCCAGCAGCCAGACTAGCGGGAGCTCTAATGAGCAGTTCTTC.

This clone showed up just once. This chain links TRBV6-1 with TRBJ2-7, with D perhaps matching TRBD1 (5 bases). The germline gives CDR1 MNHNS, CDR2 SASEGT. Trimming stripped 4 bases from V and 3 bases from J, with 13 bases between. The length of the CDR3 is 14 residues. The CDR3, as DNA: TGTGCCAGCAGTGTACGACTTCAGGGCTACGAGCAGTACTTC. It yields the protein CASSVRLQGYEQYF.